The table lists the clone carrying this T cell receptor (beta chain) with a few counts. Antigen unknown. The sample belongs to a study of type 1 and type 2 diabetes patients. Study context: CD4+ or CD8+ T cells were positively selected from PBMCs with microbeads. General study findings and limits: With limited T2D and control samples, some T1D-only expanded clones may not be T1D-specific.

Approximately 10 milliliters of peripheral blood were collected from each participant. Germline CDR1 and CDR2: LNHDA and SQIVND (reference sequence). Trimming shortened V by 5 bases and J by 2 bases, and 10 bases separated the two germline ends. The CDR3 is 13 amino acids. Genomic DNA was the PCR template. Amplification of the beta chain CDR3 used 30 forward and 13 reverse multiplex primers. One entry per CDR3 protein, called by TCRdb with MiXCR from the multiplex PCR reads. The sample contains around 300,000 distinct CDR3 sequences, approximately 45% of which appear only once. The source material was peripheral blood mononuclear cells (PBMCs). The chain recombines TRBV19 with TRBJ2-7; D tentatively reads TRBD1 or TRBD2 (6 bases each). The sequence derives from a man aged 18 to 30 with type 2 diabetes. The CDR3 spells CASSPRGAYEQYF. The DNA for the CDR3 is TGTGCCAGTAGTCCAAGGGGGGCCTACGAGCAGTACTTC.